Below, 9 T cell receptor beta chains from the same sample are listed, as sequenced in a study of CD8+CD57+ T cells in acquired aplastic anemia. An expansion of CD8+CD57+ cells by flow cytometry had been shown in patients chosen for sequencing. The use of genomic DNA as template underpinned the TCR beta VDJ and CDR3 profiling. TCRdb reprocessed the reads with MiXCR, giving one entry per CDR3 protein. The sample consists of 180,000 or so distinct CDR3 sequences, less than 60% of them appearing once. Sequenced material: sorted CD4+, CD8+, or CD8+CD57+ T cells (not recorded which) from PBMCs. These receptors all stem from a human donor with aplastic anemia.

The chain is built from TRBV20-1 and TRBJ2-7, with 7 bases matching TRBD2. This CDR3 contains 13 residues. Germline CDR1 reads DFQATT; CDR2 reads SNEGSKA (reference sequence). The ends lost 8 bases at V and 3 bases at J; junction bases unmatched: 10. CDR3 in amino acids: CSPMGDYHYEQYF. The CDR3 DNA reads TGCAGTCCTATGGGGGACTACCACTACGAGCAGTACTTC.

In this sample, this clonotype turned up many times. The chain employs TRBV7-2 and TRBJ1-1; no firm D call. This CDR3 contains 13 residues. Germline CDR1 is SGHTA and CDR2 is FQGNSA. Between the trimmed V and J ends, which lost 1 base and 3 bases, there was a span of 6 bases. The CDR3 reads CASSLVPDTEAFF. CDR3 coding DNA: TGTGCCAGCAGCTTAGTCCCGGACACTGAAGCTTTCTTT. Looking up the rest from reference TRBV7-2 and TRBJ1-1 gives the full variable domain: GAGVSQSPSNKVTEKGKDVELRCDPISGHTALYWYRQSLGQGLEFLIYFQGNSAPDKSGLPSDRFSAERTGGSVSTLTIQRTQQEDSAVYLCASSLVPDTEAFFGQGTRLTVV.

The chain carries TRBV4-2 and TRBJ2-4, with 7 nucleotides matching TRBD1. Looked up from germline, CDR1 is LGHNA and CDR2 is YNFKEQ. The V and J ends lost 4 bases and 0 bases, in that order; junction bases with no gene match: 12. The CDR3 sequence is 18 residues long. The CDR3 coding sequence is TGTGCCAGCAGCCCCGCTTTAGGGACAGCACTAGCCAAAAACATTCAGTACTTC. This gives the protein CASSPALGTALAKNIQYF.

V is TRBV2 and J is TRBJ1-6; TRBD1 might be the D (6 bases). Between the trimmed V and J ends, which lost 3 bases and 6 bases, there was a span of 9 bases. The CDR3 totals 14 residues. In germline, CDR1 is SNHLY, CDR2 FYNNEI. As DNA, the CDR3 is TGTGCCAGCAGTGAGGGGACACCTAATTCACCCCTCCACTTT. Translated, it gives CASSEGTPNSPLHF.

In this sample, this clonotype turned up a few times. The V call is TRBV24-1, the J call TRBJ2-1, with D tentatively TRBD1 or TRBD2 (5 bases each). V lost 3 bases and J 12 bases, leaving 8 bases between the germline ends. The germline gives CDR1 KGHDR, CDR2 SFDVKD. The CDR3 has 11 amino acids. The CDR3 nucleotides read TGTGCCACCAGTGATGAGAGGGGGCAGTTCTTC. Protein product: CATSDERGQFF.

This clonotype was counted a single time. The chain recombines TRBV6-1 with TRBJ2-5, with D possibly matching TRBD1 (6 bases). The germline V gene has CDR1 MNHNS and CDR2 SASEGT. The CDR3 spans 15 residues. V was cut by 6 bases and J by 8 bases, with 22 bases left in between. This chain's CDR3 is CASSASTGSLDTQYF. The DNA of the CDR3 is TGTGCCAGCAGCGCGAGCACAGGGTCGTTAGATACCCAGTACTTC.

This clonotype was found a few times. V usage is TRBV4-1 and J usage is TRBJ2-7; TRBD1 matches at 12 bases. From germline, CDR1 is MGHRA and CDR2 YSYEKL. The V and J ends lost 2 bases and 1 base, in that order; junction bases with no gene match: 15. The CDR3 consists of 20 residues. The chain's CDR3 is CASSQLLGDRGRYSSYEQYF. The DNA of the CDR3 is TGCGCCAGCAGCCAACTCTTGGGGGACAGGGGGCGGTATAGTTCCTACGAGCAGTACTTC.

This chain uses TRBV4-1 with TRBJ2-6; D unresolved. The CDR3 is 16 amino acids. Germline lookup yields CDR1 MGHRA and CDR2 YSYEKL. Between the trimmed V and J ends, which lost 1 base and 0 bases, there was a span of 7 bases. The CDR3 protein is CASSQAHLSGANVLTF. The DNA for the CDR3 is TGCGCCAGCAGCCAAGCCCATCTCTCTGGGGCCAACGTCCTGACTTTC.

As DNA, the CDR3 is TGTGCCAGCTCCCCTCTTTACTCTGGGGCCAACGTCCTGACTTTC. Its translation: CASSPLYSGANVLTF. The genes are TRBV19 and TRBJ2-6; D is unresolved. This CDR3 contains 15 residues. Trimming stripped 9 bases from V and 0 bases from J, with 12 bases between. Per germline, CDR1 LNHDA and CDR2 SQIVND (reference sequence). Looking up the rest from reference TRBV19 and TRBJ2-6 gives the full variable domain: DGGITQSPKYLFRKEGQNVTLSCEQNLNHDAMYWYRQDPGQGLRLIYYSQIVNDFQKGDIAEGYSVSREKKESFPLTVTSAQKNPTAFYLCASSPLYSGANVLTFGAGSRLTVL.